What follows is one T cell receptor (beta chain) and its context. This sample is drawn from a study of blood T cell repertoires in COVID-19. The ends were cut back, 6 bases at V and 0 bases at J, with 9 bases in the middle. The CDR3 runs 13 residues. Germline V lookup: CDR1 SEHNR, CDR2 FQNEAQ (reference sequence). Assay: immunoSEQ multiplex PCR; the TCRdb copy retains only in-frame clones and omits some. Here the sample spans over 12,000 clones, 87% being singletons. This sequence was found in a human donor in a cohort sampled during active COVID-19. The sample consisted of peripheral blood. V is TRBV7-9 and J is TRBJ2-7; tentatively, D is TRBD1 (6 bases). CDR3 sequence reads: CASRDSLSYEQYF. For the CDR3, the DNA is TGTGCCAGCAGGGACAGTCTCTCCTACGAGCAGTACTTC.